This TCR beta chain was identified in a study of graft-versus-host responses after intestinal transplantation. Whole-study context: Transplantation in recipients was multivisceral, liver-intestinal, or isolated intestinal. Each patient got anti-thymocyte globulin induction, then tacrolimus and steroids for around three years. Points from the study as a whole: In recipient marrow, GvH clones were found, and some appeared first in ileum or blood. Allograft clonal ratios (graft-versus-host to host-versus-graft) were high in patients who had graft-donor T cell macrochimerism.

Concerning this clone: What it binds is unknown.

Produced via immunoSEQ multiplex PCR; TCRdb's table is partial and in-frame only. The data hold about 130,000 clones, with 80% to 95% observed a single time. The CDR3 sequence is 15 residues long. CDR1 and CDR2 from the germline V gene are SEHNR and FQNEAQ (reference sequence). The sequence was obtained from a human donor who received an intestinal transplant. This sequence joins TRBV7-9 and TRBJ2-5; TRBD1 aligns across 11 bases. The DNA end is more similar to TRBJ2-7, so the J call may be wrong. The sample was unstimulated CD4+ T cells sorted from spleen or lymph node cells, taken before intestinal transplant. CDR3 amino acids: CASSNRTGGTYEQYF. CDR3 coding DNA: TGTGCCAGCAGCAATCGGACAGGGGGCACCTACGAGCAGTACTTC.